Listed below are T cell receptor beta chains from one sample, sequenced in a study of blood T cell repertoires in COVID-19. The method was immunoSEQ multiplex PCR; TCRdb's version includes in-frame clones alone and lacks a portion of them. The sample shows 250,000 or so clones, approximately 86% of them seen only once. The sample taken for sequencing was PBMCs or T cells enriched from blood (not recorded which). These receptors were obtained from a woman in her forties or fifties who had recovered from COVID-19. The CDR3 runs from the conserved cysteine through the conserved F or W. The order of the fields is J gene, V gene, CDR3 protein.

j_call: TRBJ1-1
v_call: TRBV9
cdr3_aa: CASSVSGTGDTEAFF

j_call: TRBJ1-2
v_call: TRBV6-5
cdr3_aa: CASSYSTGANYGYTF

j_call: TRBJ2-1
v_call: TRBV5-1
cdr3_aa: CASSLTTSFNEQFF

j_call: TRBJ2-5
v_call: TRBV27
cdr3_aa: CASSFGQGAMETQYF

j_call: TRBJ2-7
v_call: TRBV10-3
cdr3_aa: CAISEDSYEQYF

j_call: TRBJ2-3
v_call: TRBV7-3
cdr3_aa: CASSLTLAGATDTQYF

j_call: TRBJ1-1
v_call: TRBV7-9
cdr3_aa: CASSFIGGRDTEAFF

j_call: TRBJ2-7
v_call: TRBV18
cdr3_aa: CASSGSDTGGEQYF

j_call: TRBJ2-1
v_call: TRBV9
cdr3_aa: CASSARTSGHSYNEQFF

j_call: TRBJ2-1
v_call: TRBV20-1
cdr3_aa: CSASDPGLARDEQFF

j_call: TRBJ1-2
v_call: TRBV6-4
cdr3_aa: CASSEGTANGYTF

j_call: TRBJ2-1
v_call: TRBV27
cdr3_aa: CASKPPGQQQFF

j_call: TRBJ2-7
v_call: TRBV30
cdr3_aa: CAWTSRFEQYF

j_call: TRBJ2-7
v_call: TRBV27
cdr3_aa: CASRTSGAPFYEQYF

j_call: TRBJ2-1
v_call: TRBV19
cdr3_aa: CASSISVNSYNEQFF